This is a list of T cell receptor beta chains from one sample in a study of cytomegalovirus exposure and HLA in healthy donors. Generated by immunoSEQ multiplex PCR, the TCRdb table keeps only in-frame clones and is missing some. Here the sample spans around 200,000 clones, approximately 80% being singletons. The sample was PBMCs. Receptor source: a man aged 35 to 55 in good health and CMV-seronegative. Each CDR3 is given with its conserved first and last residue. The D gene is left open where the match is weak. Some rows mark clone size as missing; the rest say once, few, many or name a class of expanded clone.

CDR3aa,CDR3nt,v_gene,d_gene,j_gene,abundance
CASSLGGVEKLFF,TGTGCCAGCAGTTTGGGGGGGGTTGAAAAACTGTTTTTT,TRBV28,-,TRBJ1-4,-
CASSEMSLNTEAFF,TGTGCCAGCAGTGAAATGAGCCTTAACACTGAAGCTTTCTTT,TRBV6-1,-,TRBJ1-1,few
CASSQSPRVGTDTQYF,TGTGCCAGCAGCCAATCCCCGCGGGTGGGCACAGATACGCAGTATTTT,TRBV16,-,TRBJ2-3,-
CASSQHDRAAYEQYF,TGCGCCAGCAGTCAGCACGACAGGGCCGCCTACGAGCAGTACTTC,TRBV23-1,TRBD1,TRBJ2-7,once
CASSLSAAAPDTQYF,TGTGCCAGCAGTTTATCGGCAGCGGCCCCGGATACGCAGTATTTT,TRBV27,-,TRBJ2-3,-
CASTDPSRVSYEQYF,TGTGCCAGCACCGACCCTTCCCGGGTCTCCTACGAGCAGTACTTC,TRBV2,-,TRBJ2-7,-
CASSAGYGDEQYF,TGTGCCAGCAGTGCAGGGTACGGCGACGAGCAGTACTTC,TRBV6-1,-,TRBJ2-7,-
CASSKKRDRGAGGELFF,TGTGCCAGCAGCAAAAAGAGGGATAGGGGAGCGGGCGGGGAGCTGTTTTTT,TRBV21-1,-,TRBJ2-2,-
CASSPRGITEAFF,TGTGCCAGCAGCCCCCGCGGCATCACTGAAGCTTTCTTT,TRBV7-9,-,TRBJ1-1,-
CASSQTGEWYEQYF,TGTGCCAGCAGCCAAACAGGGGAATGGTACGAGCAGTACTTC,TRBV7-9,TRBD1,TRBJ2-7,-
CASSLRQDNTEAFF,TGCGCCAGCAGCTTGAGACAGGACAACACTGAAGCTTTCTTT,TRBV5-1,-,TRBJ1-1,-
CASKGLSNQPQHF,TGCGCCAGCAAGGGGCTGAGCAATCAGCCCCAGCATTTT,TRBV10-2,-,TRBJ1-5,-
CASSHLGLAGGSSYNEQFF,TGTGCCAGCAGCCATCTGGGGCTAGCGGGGGGGAGCTCCTACAATGAGCAGTTCTTC,TRBV4-2,TRBD2,TRBJ2-1,-
CASSPSGRDETQYF,TGTGCCAGCAGCCCAAGCGGGAGGGATGAGACCCAGTACTTC,TRBV9,TRBD2,TRBJ2-5,-
CASSLQGAGTEAFF,TGTGCCAGCAGCTTACAGGGGGCTGGCACTGAAGCTTTCTTT,TRBV5-4,TRBD1,TRBJ1-1,-
CASSLEISGSRVGEETQYF,TGTGCCAGCAGCTTAGAAATTAGCGGTTCAAGGGTGGGGGAAGAGACCCAGTACTTC,TRBV7-2,-,TRBJ2-5,-
CASSPTGLPSYEQYF,TGCGCCAGCAGTCCCACGGGACTACCCTCCTACGAGCAGTACTTC,TRBV10-1,TRBD2,TRBJ2-7,few
CASYMNTGELFF,TGTGCCAGTTACATGAACACCGGGGAGCTGTTTTTT,TRBV6-5,-,TRBJ2-2,-
CASNPLSRSYEQYF,TGTGCCAGCAATCCCCTTTCCAGGTCCTACGAGCAGTACTTC,TRBV28,-,TRBJ2-7,-
CASNPTGMSTEAFF,TGTGCCAGCAACCCTACAGGGATGTCCACTGAAGCTTTCTTT,TRBV27,-,TRBJ1-1,-
CASSSNREGKRETQYF,TGTGCCAGCAGCTCCAACAGGGAAGGGAAGAGAGAGACCCAGTACTTC,TRBV7-9,-,TRBJ2-5,-
CASSLTRQGGNTGELFF,TGTGCCAGTAGTCTAACTCGACAGGGGGGGAACACCGGGGAGCTGTTTTTT,TRBV19,TRBD1,TRBJ2-2,-
CASSLSGQGWHTEAFF,TGTGCCAGCAGCCTCTCAGGACAGGGGTGGCACACTGAAGCTTTCTTT,TRBV7-6,TRBD1,TRBJ1-1,-
CASSRGLAGTDTQYF,TGTGCCAGCAGCCGCGGACTAGCGGGCACAGATACGCAGTATTTT,TRBV7-9,TRBD2,TRBJ2-3,-
CASSFPDRGGTDTQYF,TGTGCCAGCAGCTTTCCCGACAGGGGTGGCACAGATACGCAGTATTTT,TRBV5-4,TRBD1,TRBJ2-3,-
CASSLGVGGGAGLLQETQYF,TGTGCCAGCAGCTTGGGGGTAGGGGGCGGAGCGGGCCTCCTCCAAGAGACCCAGTACTTC,TRBV5-4,-,TRBJ2-5,-
CASSFMGSNQPQHF,TGTGCCAGCAGCTTTATGGGCAGCAATCAGCCCCAGCATTTT,TRBV7-2,-,TRBJ1-5,-
CASSPRRGGIGYTF,TGTGCCAGCAGTCCCAGGCGGGGGGGGATTGGCTACACCTTC,TRBV27,-,TRBJ1-2,-
CASSYTYFLYNEQFF,TGTGCCAGCAGCTATACTTACTTCCTTTACAATGAGCAGTTCTTC,TRBV7-9,-,TRBJ2-1,few
CASSFNGATEAFF,TGTGCCAGCAGTTTTAATGGGGCCACTGAAGCTTTCTTT,TRBV27,-,TRBJ1-1,-
CASSREPFSTDTQYF,TGCGCCAGCAGCCGCGAACCTTTTAGCACAGATACGCAGTATTTT,TRBV5-1,-,TRBJ2-3,-
CASMRGVGETQYF,TGTGCCAGCATGCGGGGGGTAGGAGAGACCCAGTACTTC,TRBV6-6,TRBD2,TRBJ2-5,-
CASTRGSGRGVEQFF,TGTGCCAGCACCCGAGGTAGCGGGAGAGGGGTTGAGCAGTTCTTC,TRBV14,TRBD2,TRBJ2-1,few
CASRGTDTEAFF,TGTGCCAGCAGAGGGACAGACACTGAAGCTTTCTTT,TRBV5-6,TRBD1,TRBJ1-1,few
CASSLRVEKLFF,TGTGCCAGCAGTTTGCGCGTCGAAAAACTGTTTTTT,TRBV28,-,TRBJ1-4,once
CASSYTGRAYYGYTF,TGTGCCAGCAGCTATACAGGGAGGGCCTACTATGGCTACACCTTC,TRBV5-6,-,TRBJ1-2,-
CASSLGGGEGFF,TGTGCCAGCAGCTTAGGTGGAGGGGAGGGGTTCTTC,TRBV7-8,TRBD2,TRBJ2-1,-
CASSLDRTYEQYF,TGTGCCAGCAGTTTGGACAGGACCTACGAGCAGTACTTC,TRBV6-5,TRBD1,TRBJ2-7,-
CASSMGRQEQYF,TGTGCCAGTAGTATGGGCAGACAGGAGCAGTACTTC,TRBV19,-,TRBJ2-7,-
CASSWGQDEQYF,TGTGCCAGCAGCTGGGGACAGGACGAGCAGTACTTC,TRBV5-5,TRBD1,TRBJ2-7,-
CASSVGSPGEQYF,TGTGCCAGCAGCGTAGGCAGTCCGGGTGAGCAGTACTTC,TRBV9,-,TRBJ2-7,-
CASSPLGIATGEQFF,TGTGCCAGCAGCCCACTCGGTATAGCGACAGGTGAGCAGTTCTTC,TRBV14,-,TRBJ2-1,-
CASSLAGQSGNIQYF,TGTGCCAGCAGCTTGGCGGGACAGTCTGGGAACATTCAGTACTTC,TRBV7-2,-,TRBJ2-4,once
CASSLGGRGTYEQYF,TGTGCCAGCAGCCTTGGAGGGCGGGGTACCTACGAGCAGTACTTC,TRBV6-5,-,TRBJ2-7,-
CASRSTRTGNTEAFF,TGTGCCAGCAGATCAACTCGGACTGGGAACACTGAAGCTTTCTTT,TRBV7-2,-,TRBJ1-1,-
CASSPTTGVYTEAFF,TGTGCCAGCAGCCCAACTACAGGGGTGTACACTGAAGCTTTCTTT,TRBV7-3,TRBD1,TRBJ1-1,-
CASSTQETGSIQFF,TGTGCCAGCAGTACCCAGGAGACAGGGTCGATACAGTTCTTC,TRBV27,TRBD1,TRBJ2-1,-
CASQSGGRDEQYF,TGCGCCAGCCAATCGGGGGGCCGGGACGAGCAGTACTTC,TRBV5-1,-,TRBJ2-7,once
CASSLVGGSGNTIYF,TGCGCCAGCAGCTTGGTGGGGGGATCTGGAAACACCATATATTTT,TRBV5-1,-,TRBJ1-3,-
CASNRLAPQSGRAGDTQYF,TGTGCCAGCAATAGATTGGCCCCTCAGAGCGGGAGGGCGGGAGATACGCAGTATTTT,TRBV21-1,-,TRBJ2-3,once
CASSLVGTGAYEQYF,TGTGCCAGCAGCTTAGTTGGGACAGGAGCCTACGAGCAGTACTTC,TRBV11-2,TRBD1,TRBJ2-7,-
CASSLLADTDTQYF,TGTGCCAGCAGTTTACTAGCGGACACGGATACGCAGTATTTT,TRBV6-5,TRBD2,TRBJ2-3,-
CASRGQVTSHQPQHF,TGCGCCAGCAGGGGACAGGTTACCAGCCATCAGCCCCAGCATTTT,TRBV4-1,TRBD1,TRBJ1-5,-